This entry describes one T cell receptor beta chain. Primers for the PCR totalled 60 Vbeta and 13 Jbeta. This table comes from immunoSEQ multiplex PCR, and its TCRdb copy is limited to in-frame clones, with some not included. The table includes around 230,000 clones, about 88% detected once. This record belongs to a study of cytomegalovirus exposure and HLA in healthy donors. V was pared by 2 bases and J by 1 base, with 6 bases between. The CDR3 totals 13 residues. Germline lookup yields CDR1 SGHNT and CDR2 YYREEE (reference sequence). The sequence was obtained from a girl aged 2 to 10 in good health and CMV-seronegative. Input material: PBMCs. V is TRBV5-4 and J is TRBJ1-1; D uncertain. The CDR3 DNA reads as TGTGCCAGCAGCTTAGCGACGAACACTGAAGCTTTCTTT. It yields the protein CASSLATNTEAFF. Full variable domain (missing parts from reference TRBV5-4 and TRBJ1-1): ETGVTQSPTHLIKTRGQQVTLRCSSQSGHNTVSWYQQALGQGPQFIFQYYREEENGRGNFPPRFSGLQFPNYSSELNVNALELDDSALYLCASSLATNTEAFFGQGTRLTVV.